What follows describes a single TCR beta chain. Its antigen is not identified. These data originate in a study of Ad26.COV2.S vaccination and SARS-CoV-2 variants. The overall study: Donor was assigned to the Ad26.COV2.S arm of trial COV1001. Notes on the study in general: Quantification of TCR breadth and depth may have yielded underestimates of total T cell responses. Similar non-spike TCR breadth was observed in recipients of vaccine and of placebo.

TCRdb's copy holds only in-frame clones and misses some; the assay was immunoSEQ multiplex PCR. Among 360,000 or so clones listed, roughly 87% were seen once. Treatment indicated: around 19 received Ad26.COV2.S at low or high dose, single or two shots; roughly 5 received placebo; per-sample allocation not given. Collection of the samples took place on day 63 after the first injection of vaccine or placebo. This receptor was taken from a person aged 18 to 65 who received the Ad26.COV2.S COVID-19 vaccine or a placebo. The sequences come from peripheral blood, collected in a trial of Ad26.COV2.S vaccine versus placebo.

CDR3 residues: CASSFTLPYSNQPQHF. DNA for the CDR3: TGTGCCAGCAGCTTTACGTTGCCCTATAGCAATCAGCCCCAGCATTTT. This chain links TRBV5-5 with TRBJ1-5; no clear D. Trimming left V 2 bases short and J 0 bases short, with 12 bases between. Per germline, CDR1 SGHKS and CDR2 YYEKEE (reference sequence). This CDR3 is 16 amino acids long.